This is a list of T cell receptor beta chains from one sample in a study of blood T cell repertoires in COVID-19. Assay: immunoSEQ multiplex PCR; the TCRdb copy retains only in-frame clones and omits some. The sample yields roughly 410,000 clones, about 89% seen once. Sequencing input: peripheral blood. Every receptor here comes from a middle-aged man with acute or convalescent COVID-19. The CDR3 runs from the conserved cysteine through the conserved F or W. Fields, in order: J gene, V gene, D gene, clone size, CDR3 length, CDR3 protein, CDR3 DNA. The D gene is left open where the match is weak. Not every row has a clone size; where given, it reads once, few, many or a size class.

TRBJ1-3	TRBV5-8	TRBD1	-	14	CASSLGDRGYTIYF	TGTGCCAGCAGCTTGGGGGACAGGGGATACACCATATATTTT
TRBJ1-5	TRBV2	-	-	15	CASSETDRHNQPQHF	TGTGCCAGCAGTGAAACCGACAGGCATAATCAGCCCCAGCATTTT
TRBJ2-5	TRBV9	TRBD2	-	16	CASSVAQAGGGETQYF	TGTGCCAGCAGCGTAGCTCAAGCGGGAGGTGGGGAGACCCAGTACTTC
TRBJ1-1	TRBV18	TRBD1	-	16	CASSLTGITGGTEAFF	TGTGCCAGCTCGCTGACAGGGATTACCGGGGGCACTGAAGCTTTCTTT
TRBJ1-2	TRBV11-2	-	-	16	CASSTLQGRVAYGYTF	TGTGCCAGCAGCACTCTACAGGGTAGAGTAGCCTATGGCTACACCTTC
TRBJ1-5	TRBV24-1	-	once	14	CATSDTTKVQPQHF	TGTGCCACCAGTGACACAACTAAGGTCCAGCCCCAGCATTTT
TRBJ1-1	TRBV12-5	-	once	13	CASGLPQNTEAFF	TGTGCTAGTGGTTTGCCCCAGAACACTGAAGCTTTCTTT
TRBJ1-2	TRBV12-2	-	-	17	CASRLAGRFRRFRGYTF	TGTGCAAGTCGCTTAGCTGGGAGGTTCAGGCGTTTCCGTGGCTACACCTTC
TRBJ2-7	TRBV6-5	TRBD1	-	14	CASRRTGGVYEQYF	TGTGCCAGCAGACGGACAGGGGGTGTATACGAGCAGTACTTC
TRBJ2-7	TRBV19	TRBD1	-	14	CASSRLDRFNEQYF	TGTGCCAGTAGTCGACTGGACAGGTTCAACGAGCAGTACTTC
TRBJ1-1	TRBV7-9	-	-	13	CASSFQGNTEAFF	TGTGCCAGCAGCTTCCAGGGGAACACTGAAGCTTTCTTT
TRBJ1-4	TRBV18	TRBD1	-	16	CASSEYDRGRGEKLFF	TGTGCCAGCTCGGAATACGACAGGGGACGGGGTGAAAAACTGTTTTTT
TRBJ1-1	TRBV6-5	-	-	15	CASSTGGRMNTEAFF	TGTGCCAGCTCGACGGGAGGGAGGATGAACACTGAAGCTTTCTTT
TRBJ1-2	TRBV28	TRBD1	-	13	CASKVSGGLGYTF	TGTGCCAGCAAGGTTTCAGGGGGCCTTGGCTACACCTTC
TRBJ1-2	TRBV6-5	TRBD1	-	14	CASSYSGTGHGYTF	TGTGCCAGCAGTTACTCCGGGACAGGGCATGGCTACACCTTC
TRBJ1-1	TRBV29-1	-	-	16	CSVDTDQQEPGTEAFF	TGCAGCGTTGATACGGACCAACAGGAGCCAGGCACTGAAGCTTTCTTT
TRBJ2-5	TRBV5-4	-	-	15	CASSFGGEYQETQYF	TGTGCCAGCAGCTTCGGGGGAGAGTACCAAGAGACCCAGTACTTC
TRBJ2-1	TRBV7-9	-	-	16	CASSSAWGGAENEQFF	TGTGCCAGCAGCTCGGCCTGGGGGGGCGCCGAGAATGAGCAGTTCTTC
TRBJ2-5	TRBV4-3	TRBD1	-	17	CASSSDPDRGLQETQYF	TGCGCCAGCAGCTCCGACCCTGACAGGGGCCTCCAAGAGACCCAGTACTTC
TRBJ2-7	TRBV27	-	once	14	CASSAQVLGYEQYF	TGTGCCAGCAGCGCACAGGTTTTGGGCTACGAGCAGTACTTC
TRBJ2-5	TRBV28	TRBD1	-	13	CASSRQGAETQYF	TGTGCCAGCAGCCGACAGGGGGCGGAGACCCAGTACTTC
TRBJ2-3	TRBV4-3	TRBD2	-	16	CASSQAELADTDTQYF	TGCGCCAGCAGCCAAGCGGAACTAGCGGACACAGATACGCAGTATTTT
TRBJ2-1	TRBV28	-	-	14	CASSSGGSYNEQFF	TGTGCCAGCAGTTCTGGCGGCTCCTACAATGAGCAGTTCTTC
TRBJ2-4	TRBV2	-	-	14	CASSEEGAHNIQYF	TGTGCCAGCAGTGAGGAGGGGGCGCATAACATTCAGTACTTC
TRBJ1-4	TRBV2	-	-	14	CASLGGSTNEKLFF	TGTGCCAGCTTGGGAGGATCAACTAATGAAAAACTGTTTTTT
TRBJ2-3	TRBV6-4	TRBD1	once	15	CASSEGQGSTDTQYF	TGTGCCAGCAGTGAAGGACAGGGCAGCACAGATACGCAGTATTTT
TRBJ2-2	TRBV7-2	-	-	16	CASSLYPLRATGELFF	TGTGCCAGCAGCTTATACCCGCTGCGCGCCACCGGGGAGCTGTTTTTT
TRBJ2-7	TRBV4-2	-	-	13	CASRPTGTYEQYF	TGTGCCAGCAGACCGACAGGTACTTACGAGCAGTACTTC
TRBJ1-2	TRBV5-1	-	-	14	CASSLEPGIYGYTF	TGCGCCAGCAGCTTGGAACCGGGGATCTATGGCTACACCTTC
TRBJ1-2	TRBV14	-	-	15	CASSPIRGPKRGYTF	TGTGCCAGCAGCCCGATACGGGGTCCCAAACGGGGCTACACCTTC
TRBJ2-2	TRBV5-6	-	-	15	CASSSLWTIPGELFF	TGTGCCAGCAGCTCCCTATGGACAATCCCCGGGGAGCTGTTTTTT
TRBJ2-1	TRBV5-1	TRBD1	-	15	CASSLVQGNYNEQFF	TGCGCCAGCAGCTTGGTACAGGGGAATTACAATGAGCAGTTCTTC
TRBJ1-1	TRBV9	-	-	14	CASSPRVADTEAFF	TGTGCCAGCAGCCCACGGGTGGCTGACACTGAAGCTTTCTTT
TRBJ2-3	TRBV5-8	-	-	13	CASSLVAADTQYF	TGTGCCAGCAGCTTGGTGGCGGCCGATACGCAGTATTTT
TRBJ2-5	TRBV7-2	TRBD2	-	15	CASSLFSGGQETQYF	TGTGCCAGCAGCTTATTTAGCGGGGGACAAGAGACCCAGTACTTC
TRBJ2-3	TRBV27	TRBD2	-	18	CASSNPLGRTHATDTQYF	TGTGCCAGCAGTAACCCCCTCGGGAGGACCCACGCCACAGATACGCAGTATTTT
TRBJ2-7	TRBV28	TRBD2	-	15	CASSPLGEGGYEQYF	TGTGCCAGCAGTCCCCTCGGGGAGGGAGGGTACGAGCAGTACTTC
TRBJ2-7	TRBV10-3	-	once	15	CAISEWRDRVYEQYF	TGTGCCATCAGTGAGTGGAGGGACAGAGTCTACGAGCAGTACTTC
TRBJ1-5	TRBV7-2	-	once	15	CASSLGSGSNQPQHF	TGTGCCAGCAGCTTAGGATCAGGGAGCAATCAGCCCCAGCATTTT
TRBJ2-1	TRBV5-1	-	-	13	CASSLDLRDEQFF	TGCGCCAGCAGCTTGGATCTGAGGGATGAGCAGTTCTTC
TRBJ2-2	TRBV12-3/TRBV12-4	-	-	12	CASSFLPGELFF	TGTGCCAGCAGTTTTCTCCCCGGGGAGCTGTTTTTT
TRBJ1-5	TRBV19	-	-	13	CASRAESHQPQHF	TGTGCCAGTCGCGCCGAAAGCCATCAGCCCCAGCATTTT
TRBJ2-3	TRBV6-5	-	-	13	CASSYLGEDTQYF	TGTGCCAGCAGTTACCTCGGGGAAGATACGCAGTATTTT
TRBJ1-5	TRBV28	-	-	15	CASSPPPRGVQPQHF	TGTGCCAGCAGTCCTCCCCCCCGGGGGGTACAGCCCCAGCATTTT
TRBJ2-7	TRBV5-1	-	-	14	CASSLAQGGNEQYF	TGCGCCAGCAGCTTAGCACAGGGGGGGAACGAGCAGTACTTC
TRBJ2-1	TRBV18	TRBD1	-	14	CASSPGTGEDEQFF	TGTGCCAGCTCACCCGGGACAGGGGAGGATGAGCAGTTCTTC
TRBJ2-2	TRBV7-7	TRBD2	-	15	CASSLAGGNTGELFF	TGTGCTAGCAGCTTAGCGGGAGGCAACACCGGGGAGCTGTTTTTT
TRBJ2-2	TRBV9	TRBD2	-	14	CASSVGTRFGELFF	TGTGCCAGCAGCGTAGGGACTAGGTTCGGGGAGCTGTTTTTT
TRBJ1-1	TRBV7-9	TRBD1	once	13	CASSRQGDLEAFF	TGTGCCAGCAGCCGACAGGGGGATCTTGAAGCTTTCTTT
TRBJ1-2	TRBV19	-	-	13	CASSIMTPYGYTF	TGTGCCAGTAGTATAATGACACCTTATGGCTACACCTTC
TRBJ2-7	TRBV9	-	few	14	CASSVETGRTEQYF	TGTGCCAGCAGCGTAGAAACAGGGAGAACCGAGCAGTACTTC
TRBJ1-5	TRBV19	-	few	12	CASSTQYQPQHF	TGTGCCAGTAGTACCCAATATCAGCCCCAGCATTTT
TRBJ1-6	TRBV14	-	-	16	CASSQDLGTPNSPLHF	TGTGCCAGCAGCCAAGATTTGGGGACTCCTAATTCACCCCTCCACTTT
TRBJ1-2	TRBV9	TRBD1	-	15	CASSAKGAEGKGYTF	TGTGCCAGCAGCGCCAAGGGGGCTGAGGGTAAAGGCTACACCTTC
TRBJ1-1	TRBV7-9	-	-	13	CASSFEGNTEAFF	TGTGCCAGCAGCTTTGAGGGAAACACTGAAGCTTTCTTT